The rows below give T cell receptor beta chains drawn from one sample of a study of T cells in Graves' hyperthyroidism and ophthalmopathy. TCRdb passed the multiplex PCR reads through MiXCR, listing each CDR3 protein once. The sample has 350,000 to 450,000 distinct CDR3 sequences; 17% are singletons. The specimen was blood. These receptor sequences come from a woman in her 30s with Graves' hyperthyroidism that later progressed to Graves' ophthalmopathy. CDR3s include the opening cysteine and the closing phenylalanine or tryptophan. The D gene is left open where the match is weak. For some rows the clone size is stated as once, few or many, or as a class when expanded; others skip it.

clone_size,d_call,j_call,v_call,cdr3_aa
many,.,TRBJ2-3,TRBV2,CASSDSYRGKQYF
.,TRBD2,TRBJ2-3,TRBV28,CASITGLRGRARLTSTDTQYF
many,TRBD1,TRBJ2-7,TRBV5-1,CASSLFGTGPYEQYF
few,.,TRBJ1-4,TRBV7-2,CASRRERGGRQNEKLFF
.,.,TRBJ2-6,TRBV10-3,CAISYSSEANVLTF
many,.,TRBJ2-2,TRBV4-1,CASSQIAGELFF
many,.,TRBJ1-2,TRBV15,CATSREKGERNGYTF
many,TRBD1,TRBJ1-3,TRBV20-1,CSARRKQGSGNTIYF
.,.,TRBJ1-5,TRBV19,CASRLDRFGQPQHF
many,.,TRBJ1-4,TRBV7-9,CASSLDSGVFGEKLFF
many,.,TRBJ2-2,TRBV29-1,CSVKGIRAGELFF
many,TRBD1,TRBJ2-7,TRBV6-2/TRBV6-3,CASRTRAGTGRSYEQYF
many,.,TRBJ2-1,TRBV20-1,CSARVRRGRVNEQFF
many,TRBD2,TRBJ2-7,TRBV12-3/TRBV12-4,CASHSGLAGQGRYEQYF
many,TRBD1,TRBJ2-7,TRBV12-3/TRBV12-4,CASSLRQGNSYEQYF
many,TRBD2,TRBJ2-2,TRBV12-3/TRBV12-4,CASSATSGGDTGELFF
few,.,TRBJ2-1,TRBV24-1,CATSDWRAGYEQFF
.,.,TRBJ2-5,TRBV11-2,CASSGEGVGPQETQYF
.,TRBD1,TRBJ2-5,TRBV11-2,CASSPGQGNQETQYF
few,.,TRBJ2-5,TRBV20-1,CSARDFRETQYF
many,.,TRBJ2-1,TRBV6-1,CASSELGEAYNEQFF
few,TRBD1,TRBJ1-5,TRBV20-1,CSARDIRDRLYSNQPQHF
few,.,TRBJ1-1,TRBV11-3,CASSLVDGRNTEAFF
few,.,TRBJ1-5,TRBV30,CAWSAPGQINQPQHF